This T cell receptor beta chain originates from a study of TIL therapy for anti-PD-1-resistant metastatic lung cancer. Time point here: pre-treatment sample, taken before nivolumab and TIL therapy. Unmatched junction bases numbered 4, after V lost 4 bases and J lost 6 bases. The length of the CDR3 is 13 residues. The germline gives CDR1 MNHEY, CDR2 SMNVEV (reference sequence). This was the immunoSEQ v3 assay. Data came from immunoSEQ multiplex PCR; TCRdb stores just in-frame clones and leaves some out. The sample records about 47,000 clones, about 86% being singletons. The chain links TRBV27 to TRBJ2-7; 9 bases are a match to TRBD1. The clonotype was recovered from a person between 25 and 80 years old with non-small cell lung cancer. The sequencing here drew on blood, taken at baseline. Here the CDR3 DNA reads TGTGCCAGCAGTTACCGGACAGGGGCCGAGCAGTACTTC. Translation gives CASSYRTGAEQYF.